These T cell receptor beta chains were read from a single sample in a study of Ad26.COV2.S vaccination and SARS-CoV-2 variants. Generated by immunoSEQ multiplex PCR, the TCRdb table keeps only in-frame clones and is missing some. The table shows some 350,000 clones, with 70% to 90% occurring only once. The input for sequencing was peripheral blood, taken in a trial of Ad26.COV2.S vaccine versus placebo. Source of these receptors: a person between 18 and 65 years old who received the Ad26.COV2.S COVID-19 vaccine or a placebo. CDR3s leave out the opening cysteine and the closing phenylalanine or tryptophan. Only some rows state a clone size, as once, few, many or a class for expanded clones.

TRBJ2-7,TRBV6-2/TRBV6-3,-,14,ASSTQLQSWAYEQY
TRBJ1-4,TRBV6-6,-,15,ASSPGQGFVQEEKLF
TRBJ1-6,TRBV3-1/TRBV3-2,few,12,ASSFDRENSPLH
TRBJ2-7,TRBV27,-,12,ASSLFAGDYEQY
TRBJ2-7,TRBV6-6,-,13,ASSYSAGLGYEQY
TRBJ1-1,TRBV2,-,12,ASIGLHMNTEAF
TRBJ2-4,TRBV30,-,12,AWRQGGAKNIQY
TRBJ2-1,TRBV4-1,-,13,ASSQGRGDSNEQF
TRBJ2-7,TRBV18,-,14,ASSPTQDRARYEQY
TRBJ2-7,TRBV29-1,-,10,SVEDPGDEQY
TRBJ1-2,TRBV28,-,12,ASSAPGRAYGYT
TRBJ2-3,TRBV9,many,10,ASSVVADTQY
TRBJ2-3,TRBV12-5,-,18,ASAFLRGQGTRVSTDTQY
TRBJ2-1,TRBV13,-,11,ASSSGLAGGQF
TRBJ1-5,TRBV7-9,few,14,ASSPGGVGIFQPQH
TRBJ2-2,TRBV18,-,11,ASSREGTGELF